The 2 T cell receptor beta chains below come from one sample, sequenced in a study of blood T cells in healthy people across ages. For the second PCR, which ran for about 7 to 11 cycles, a sample-barcoded 5' primer and a J-beta primer mix were used. TCRdb used MiXCR to reprocess the 5' RACE reads, holding one entry per CDR3 protein. The sample lists about 1.8 million distinct CDR3 sequences; roughly 49% were seen once. Sequenced material: blood. The receptor source for this set is a woman between 40 and 50 years old in good health.

This sequence joins TRBV18 and TRBJ2-7, with a weak D call TRBD1 (6 bases). Trimming took 6 bases from V and 3 from J, leaving 18 bases between them. The CDR3 contains 15 residues. The germline V gene has CDR1 KGHSH and CDR2 LQKENI. The CDR3 is CASSPGTGSYYEQYF. The CDR3 region has the DNA TGTGCCAGCTCTCCCGGAACAGGGAGCTACTACGAGCAGTACTTC.

This clonotype showed up just a few times. Here the CDR3 DNA reads TGCAGTGCTAGAGAGGCAGCGGAAGGGAATTCACCCCTCCACTTT. Protein product: CSAREAAEGNSPLHF. J is TRBJ1-6 and V is TRBV20-1; D gene unclear. Deletions cut 0 bases from V and 7 bases from J, with 13 bases between. CDR1 DFQATT and CDR2 SNEGSKA come from the germline V gene (reference sequence). The CDR3 totals 15 residues.